One T cell receptor (beta chain) is described in this entry. This sample was included in a study of shared clonotypes between healthy human individuals. With 5 bases clipped from V and 6 bases from J, the junction kept 9 bases outside the gene matches. From germline, CDR1 is SEHNR and CDR2 FQNEAQ (reference sequence). CDR3 length: 17 residues. Genomic DNA of each subset was evenly split across several immunoSEQ plates. Around 310 ng DNA, tens of thousands of T cell genomes, went into unsorted PBMC replicate PCRs. The team ran DNA from unsorted PBMCs on ten immunoSEQ deep assay plates for sequencing. Clones were read by immunoSEQ multiplex PCR, and TCRdb kept only the in-frame ones, dropping some. The data show approximately 500,000 clones, approximately 82% seen once.

The V gene is TRBV7-9, the J gene TRBJ2-1, with TRBD2 identical over 14 bases. Specimen: PBMCs. The source of this sequence is a woman in her forties in good health. Some clones in this sample may be carry-over from other donors' samples. The CDR3 sequence is CASSPGLAGAGFNEQFF. CDR3 coding DNA: TGTGCCAGCAGCCCGGGACTAGCGGGAGCAGGTTTCAATGAGCAGTTCTTC.